This T cell receptor (beta chain) was identified during a study of blood T cells in healthy people across ages (dated by TCRdb to between 2014 and 2017). About the investigation overall: In model experiments, template switching captured roughly one uniquely barcoded TCR beta cDNA molecule for every two T cells. The study measured age-related changes in TCR beta repertoire diversity using deep sequencing normalized with unique cDNA molecular identifiers. Four age groups were formed from the donors: young (average 16 years), middle-aged (approximately 40), aged (roughly 56) and long-lived (around 82). Donors of different ages were randomly distributed across sequencing lanes to avoid experimental bias. The study analyzed two additional independent replicas of 1 million unique cDNA reads from the same blood draw for two donors, one aged 18 to 30 and one aged 80 or older.

Comment on this clonotype: The target of this receptor is not known. Base qualities are not recorded, but no much larger clone differs from it by a single base.

Paper-wide results and their limitations: Because donor CMV infection status was unknown, age-related changes in expanded clonotypes were potentially confounded. As age increased, observed TCR beta diversity per million T cells dropped in a roughly linear way, and a significant reduction was already evident by age about 36. Estimates of total diversity based on one million sequenced T cells were considered lower bounds and underestimates. Observed TCR beta diversity correlated strongly with the percentage of naive T cells measured by flow cytometry. The long-lived group showed more naive CD4+ T cells, fewer expanded clones and increased TCR diversity than the aged group, suggesting age selection. Conclusive comparison of naive and antigen-experienced compartments was prevented by the profiling of bulk unsorted PBMCs.

From a lookup of the germline V gene (reference sequence), CDR1 and CDR2 are GTSNPN and SVGIG. V sheds 0 bases and J sheds 6 bases, leaving 18 bases between their ends. The CDR3 numbers 17 residues from cysteine through phenylalanine. The read is trimmed to its CDR3 DNA, 51 bases read in frame from base 1. Donors were a few dozen systemically healthy Caucasian individuals from Russia aged roughly 6 to 90 years. Each donor gave around 9.8 milliliters of peripheral blood, collected into EDTA-treated Vacutainer tubes. PBMCs were isolated by Ficoll-Paque density-gradient centrifugation, with at least 6.5 million obtained per sample. Total RNA, at least 5 micrograms per sample, was extracted from PBMCs with Trizol reagent. The percentages of naive CD45RAhigh/CD27high T cells were determined by flow cytometry on a PBMC aliquot from every donor. The library was built by means of 5' RACE. TCRdb records Illumina HiSeq 2500 as the sequencer. The second PCR ran for roughly 7 to 11 cycles and used a J-beta primer mix along with a sample-barcoded 5' primer. Each TCR beta cDNA molecule received a unique molecular identifier from a template-switch 5' adaptor carrying 12 random nucleotides. Each sample yielded at least 2.5 million CDR3-containing paired-end reads. First-strand cDNA synthesis was performed from all RNA using the Mint cDNA synthesis kit, with priming by a TRBC-specific oligonucleotide. All cDNA was treated with uracil-DNA glycosylase and then went through a first 18-cycle PCR with the universal primers M1SS and BC2_uni_R. The paper's processing steps were these. For normalization, 1 million high-quality reads were randomly selected from each sample, with every read carrying a distinct molecular identifier. Instead of being binned into consensus sequences, reads with shared molecular identifiers were discarded. MiTCR, with a Q25 quality threshold and the strictest error-elimination algorithm, was used for CDR3 identification, clonotype clustering and error correction. A nonparametric unseen species model with Euler transformation was used to estimate a lower bound on total TCR beta diversity. Starting from the raw public reads, TCRdb applied fastp trimming at Q25, assembled clones with MiXCR and retained in-frame beta chains. Each CDR3 protein gets just one entry, which takes the most common genes and DNA from the rows behind it. The V and J calls follow TCRdb's processing rather than the paper's. Recorded for this sample are roughly 500,000 distinct CDR3 sequences; about 26% of them occurred a single time. The ten biggest clones cover 15% to 20% of the sample.

Input material: blood. This TCR was sampled from a woman in her 70s in good health. The rearrangement joined TRBV30 to TRBJ1-6, and TRBD1 may be the D gene, going by 5 matching bases. The CDR3 in this case is CAWSVQRGGLRNSPLHF. The DNA sequence is given as TGTGCCTGGAGTGTACAAAGGGGAGGGCTCCGTAATTCACCCCTCCACTTT.